One sample yielded the 12 T cell receptor beta chains listed below, sequenced in a study of T cell repertoires in cytomegalovirus infection. TCRdb reanalysed the reads using MiXCR and keeps one entry per CDR3 protein. The repertoire holds 65,000 to 95,000 distinct CDR3 sequences, 3.7% seen once, with roughly 4.4% in the top ten. Sequencing used PBMCs. The origin of the receptors is a human donor in good health (CMV status not recorded). Some clones in this sample may be carry-over from other donors' samples.

This clonotype was seen at least ten times. The V call is TRBV27, the J call TRBJ2-7; TRBD2 is a possible D gene (5 bases). V was pared by 6 bases and J by 2 bases, with 17 bases between. Per germline, CDR1 MNHEY and CDR2 SMNVEV (reference sequence). The CDR3 loop spans 15 amino acids. CDR3 sequence: CASRLSVGPPYEQYF. For the CDR3, the DNA is TGTGCCAGCAGACTTAGCGTTGGGCCCCCCTACGAGCAGTACTTC.

The table lists this clonotype with many counts. V and J are TRBV6-2 or TRBV6-3 and TRBJ2-7; TRBD2 agrees at 8 bases. The CDR3 is made up of 14 amino acids. Per the germline V gene, CDR1 is MNHEY and CDR2 is SVGEGT. V was pared by 4 bases and J by 2 bases, with 4 bases of the junction left unmatched. CDR3 nucleotide sequence: TGTGCCAGCAGTTCCTCGGGAGGGACCTACGAGCAGTACTTC. It is translated as CASSSSGGTYEQYF.

This clonotype was observed at least ten times. The chain has TRBV7-9 and TRBJ1-2; weak D call: TRBD1 (6 bases). Germline V gives CDR1 SEHNR, CDR2 FQNEAQ (reference sequence). V dropped 9 bases and J dropped 4 bases, with 18 bases sitting between them. The CDR3 has 14 residues. The CDR3 here is CASVTGADVYGYTF. DNA for the CDR3: TGTGCCAGTGTGACAGGCGCTGACGTCTATGGCTACACCTTC.

Many counts were recorded for this clonotype. This chain connects TRBV28 to TRBJ1-2; tentatively, D is TRBD1 (6 bases). Germline assignment: CDR1 MDHEN and CDR2 SYDVKM. The CDR3 loop spans 12 amino acids. V shed 5 bases and J shed 8 bases, with 12 bases lying between them. CDR3 residues: CASSPLGQGYTF. CDR3 DNA sequence: TGTGCCAGCAGTCCACTAGGACAGGGCTACACCTTC.

This clonotype was counted at least ten times. This chain connects TRBV7-2 to TRBJ2-5; tentative D call: TRBD2 (6 bases). The CDR3 totals 14 residues. Deletions cut 1 base from V and 5 bases from J, with 11 bases between. Per the germline V gene, CDR1 is SGHTA and CDR2 is FQGNSA. CDR3 sequence (DNA): TGTGCCAGCAGCTTAGAACTAGCTGGGGAGACCCAGTACTTC. This codes for CASSLELAGETQYF. Based on the CDR3 plus reference TRBV7-2 and TRBJ2-5, the full variable domain is GAGVSQSPSNKVTEKGKDVELRCDPISGHTALYWYRQSLGQGLEFLIYFQGNSAPDKSGLPSDRFSAERTGGSVSTLTIQRTQQEDSAVYLCASSLELAGETQYFGPGTRLLVL.

This clonotype was found many times. V gene TRBV5-6 combines with J gene TRBJ2-7, with 9 bases aligning to TRBD1. V lost 3 bases to trimming and J lost 0 bases; unmatched junction nucleotides: 7. The CDR3 is made up of 16 amino acids. Germline V gene lookup returns CDR1 SGHDT and CDR2 YYEEEE. The CDR3 nucleotides are TGTGCCAGCAGCTGGGGGGGACAGGGATCCTCCTACGAGCAGTACTTC. This gives the protein CASSWGGQGSSYEQYF. The full variable domain, in which reference TRBV5-6 and TRBJ2-7 provide the parts outside the CDR3, is DAGVTQSPTHLIKTRGQQVTLRCSPKSGHDTVSWYQQALGQGPQFIFQYYEEEERQRGNFPDRFSGHQFPNYSSELNVNALLLGDSALYLCASSWGGQGSSYEQYFGPGTRLTVT.

This clonotype was seen many times. The chain couples TRBV3-1 to TRBJ2-5; 7 nucleotides align to TRBD2. The J segment lost 2 bases and the V segment lost 4 bases, leaving 4 bases of the junction unmatched. This CDR3 contains 14 residues. The V gene's germline CDR1 is LGHDT and CDR2 YNNKEL (reference sequence). As DNA, the CDR3 is TGTGCCAGCAGCCTTCTAGCGGTTCAAGAGACCCAGTACTTC. Translating it yields CASSLLAVQETQYF.

There are many counts of this clonotype. The CDR3 DNA reads as TGTGCCAGCAGCTCCGTCAGGGACGGGGAGACCCAGTACTTC. Amino acids: CASSSVRDGETQYF. This chain links TRBV7-9 with TRBJ2-5; tentatively, D is TRBD1 or TRBD2 (5 bases each). There are 14 residues in the CDR3. Germline loops: CDR1 SEHNR, CDR2 FQNEAQ (reference sequence). The V gene lost 4 bases and the J gene lost 5 bases, with 14 bases spanning the gap.

The table lists this clonotype with many counts. The chain recombines TRBV10-3 with TRBJ2-2, with TRBD1 matching over 12 bases. Germline CDR1 is ENHRY and CDR2 is SYGVKD. J lost 3 bases, V lost 4 bases, and 6 bases had no gene match. CDR3 length equals 17 residues. CDR3 loop: CAISGPGQGAYTGELFF. The CDR3 DNA follows: TGTGCCATCAGTGGACCGGGACAGGGGGCCTACACCGGGGAGCTGTTTTTT.

This clonotype was seen ten or more times. This chain joins TRBV7-6 and TRBJ1-2; tentative D call: TRBD1 (6 bases). V was cut by 5 bases and J by 8 bases, with 27 bases left in between. The germline gives CDR1 SGHVS, CDR2 FNYEAQ. The CDR3 loop spans 17 amino acids. CDR3 DNA sequence: TGTGCCAGCAGCCCACCTAATTTTGTGGGACAATCAGCAGGCTACACCTTC. This codes for CASSPPNFVGQSAGYTF.

This clonotype occurred many times. The V and J genes are TRBV18 and TRBJ1-6; TRBD1 agrees at 7 bases. The CDR3 covers 15 residues. Germline CDR1 and CDR2: KGHSH and LQKENI. V dropped 1 base and J dropped 7; count of bases not matched to a gene: 4. The CDR3 DNA reads as TGTGCCAGCTCACCACGGGACAGTGGAAATTCACCCCTCCACTTT. This codes for CASSPRDSGNSPLHF.

At least ten counts were recorded for this clonotype. The gene calls are TRBV10-3 and TRBJ2-7, with D maybe TRBD1 (6 bases). CDR1 and CDR2 from the germline V gene are ENHRY and SYGVKD. The germline V and J ends were trimmed by 0 bases and 2 bases, with 14 bases remaining between them. The CDR3 loop spans 16 amino acids. The chain's CDR3 is CAISESTDRSPYEQYF. CDR3 coding DNA: TGTGCCATCAGTGAGTCGACGGACAGAAGTCCCTACGAGCAGTACTTC.